This T cell receptor beta chain is drawn from a study of T cell changes during pregnancy in multiple sclerosis. Only in-frame clones appear in the TCRdb table, and some are missing; sequencing was by immunoSEQ multiplex PCR. Seen here are roughly 80,000 clones, just over 90% observed once, and the top ten hold 2.5% to 3%. The sample was peripheral blood, taken before pregnancy. The source of this sequence is a female donor with multiple sclerosis, enrolled in a pregnancy study.

The CDR3 reads CASSYREDTYNEQFF. The CDR3 coding sequence is TGCGCCAGCAGCTATCGGGAGGATACCTACAATGAGCAGTTCTTC. This chain joins TRBV5-1 and TRBJ2-1; 7 bases agree with TRBD2. Germline lookup yields CDR1 SGHRS and CDR2 YFSETQ. This CDR3 contains 15 residues. V lost 3 bases, J lost 2 bases, and 5 bases stayed unmatched.